The rows below give T cell receptor beta chains drawn from one sample of a study of cytomegalovirus exposure and HLA in healthy donors. Sequencing used immunoSEQ multiplex PCR; TCRdb keeps in-frame clones, though not all of them. The sample carries 170,000 or so clones, less than 90% recorded once. The specimen was PBMCs. The receptor source for this set is a woman under 30 in good health and CMV-seronegative. Each CDR3 is given with its conserved first and last residue. D genes are given only for firm matches. Some rows mark clone size as missing; the rest say once, few, many or name a class of expanded clone.

v_call,clone_size,d_call,j_call,cdr3_aa,cdr3_nt
TRBV5-8,NA,TRBD2,TRBJ2-3,CASSKPGVAGTTDTQYF,TGTGCCAGCAGCAAACCCGGGGTAGCGGGAACCACAGATACGCAGTATTTT
TRBV6-6,NA,TRBD1,TRBJ2-7,CASSYSVDRTYEQYF,TGTGCCAGCAGTTACTCGGTGGACAGGACCTACGAGCAGTACTTC
TRBV28,NA,TRBD1,TRBJ1-5,CASSLLGQRYSNQPQHF,TGTGCCAGCAGTTTGTTGGGACAGAGGTATAGCAATCAGCCCCAGCATTTT
TRBV27,NA,NA,TRBJ2-1,CASSLSRGPEQFF,TGTGCCAGCAGTTTATCCCGAGGGCCTGAGCAGTTCTTC
TRBV13,NA,NA,TRBJ2-5,CASSLEGGPRETQYF,TGTGCCAGCAGCTTAGAAGGCGGGCCCAGAGAGACCCAGTACTTC
TRBV7-9,NA,NA,TRBJ2-7,CSSSLQGLEQYF,TGTTCCAGCAGCTTACAGGGTCTGGAGCAGTACTTC
TRBV9,NA,TRBD2,TRBJ2-1,CASSVGSGHNEQFF,TGTGCCAGCAGCGTAGGTAGCGGGCATAATGAGCAGTTCTTC
TRBV6-1,NA,TRBD1,TRBJ2-3,CASSGQGGRSDTQYF,TGTGCCAGCAGCGGACAGGGAGGACGTAGTGATACGCAGTATTTT
TRBV6-1,NA,NA,TRBJ1-1,CASRDIFNTEAFF,TGTGCCAGCAGGGACATTTTCAACACTGAAGCTTTCTTT
TRBV28,NA,NA,TRBJ1-3,CASRQGGEDTIYF,TGTGCCAGCAGGCAGGGTGGGGAGGACACCATATATTTT
TRBV28,NA,TRBD1,TRBJ2-7,CASSSTGEYEQYF,TGTGCCAGCAGTTCGACAGGGGAGTACGAGCAGTACTTC
TRBV7-6,NA,TRBD2,TRBJ2-7,CASSLEPSGGFSYEQYF,TGTGCCAGCAGCTTAGAACCTAGCGGGGGGTTTTCCTACGAGCAGTACTTC
TRBV7-6,NA,NA,TRBJ2-5,CASSLGSVQETQYF,TGTGCCAGCAGCTTAGGGTCAGTCCAAGAGACCCAGTACTTC
TRBV6-1,few,NA,TRBJ1-5,CASSERVRQPQHF,TGTGCCAGCAGTGAACGAGTACGCCAGCCCCAGCATTTT
TRBV9,few,NA,TRBJ2-5,CASSRKEGGRETQYF,TGTGCCAGCAGCCGTAAGGAGGGAGGCCGGGAGACCCAGTACTTC
TRBV28,NA,NA,TRBJ1-1,CASSSRPVGVNTEAFF,TGTGCCAGCAGTTCCCGACCCGTAGGGGTGAACACTGAAGCTTTCTTT
TRBV2,NA,NA,TRBJ1-2,CASRRDIRDYGYTF,TGTGCCAGCCGAAGGGACATTCGGGACTATGGCTACACCTTC
TRBV19,NA,NA,TRBJ2-1,CASSLGVATYNEQFF,TGTGCCAGTAGTCTCGGGGTAGCGACTTACAATGAGCAGTTCTTC
TRBV7-9,NA,NA,TRBJ1-6,CASSPGYNSPLHF,TGTGCCAGCAGCCCAGGGTATAATTCACCCCTCCACTTT
TRBV6-5,NA,NA,TRBJ1-2,CASSPIREGNGYTF,TGTGCCAGCAGTCCCATACGGGAGGGGAACGGCTACACCTTC
TRBV29-1,NA,NA,TRBJ1-1,CSAGGADLGNTEAFF,TGCAGCGCGGGGGGGGCGGATCTGGGGAACACTGAAGCTTTCTTT
TRBV25-1,NA,TRBD2,TRBJ2-1,CATAEGLAIDEQFF,TGTGCCACCGCAGAGGGACTAGCGATAGATGAGCAGTTCTTC
TRBV6-5,NA,NA,TRBJ2-7,CASSYSRTTDEQYF,TGTGCCAGCAGTTACTCGAGGACTACCGACGAGCAGTACTTC
TRBV9,once,TRBD2,TRBJ2-7,CASSLHSGRSPYEQYF,TGTGCCAGCAGCCTACATAGCGGGAGGTCCCCCTACGAGCAGTACTTC
TRBV2,NA,TRBD2,TRBJ2-1,CASSVREGHYNEQFF,TGTGCCAGCAGTGTGCGGGAGGGCCACTACAATGAGCAGTTCTTC
TRBV18,NA,TRBD2,TRBJ2-3,CASSQSGTSGRGDTQYF,TGTGCCAGCTCACAGTCTGGGACTAGCGGGAGAGGAGATACGCAGTATTTT
TRBV6-6,once,TRBD2,TRBJ2-1,CAISPAGGIGNEQFF,TGTGCCATCTCTCCCGCGGGAGGTATCGGCAATGAGCAGTTCTTC
TRBV28,NA,TRBD1,TRBJ1-2,CASSFLPDRGGGYTF,TGTGCCAGCAGCTTTTTACCGGACAGGGGCGGCGGCTACACCTTC
TRBV11-1,NA,TRBD1,TRBJ2-7,CASSFRQGSYEQYF,TGTGCCAGCAGCTTCCGACAGGGGAGCTACGAGCAGTACTTC
TRBV27,NA,NA,TRBJ1-1,CASSSHPPGGVEAFF,TGTGCCAGCAGTTCCCATCCCCCGGGAGGGGTTGAAGCTTTCTTT
TRBV10-3,NA,NA,TRBJ1-6,CAINNHPADSPLHF,TGTGCCATCAATAACCACCCGGCGGATTCACCCCTCCACTTT
TRBV27,NA,TRBD1,TRBJ2-2,CASSWDRGTGELFF,TGTGCCAGCAGTTGGGACAGGGGCACCGGGGAGCTGTTTTTT
TRBV4-2,NA,TRBD1,TRBJ1-1,CASSQGQLIRTEAFF,TGTGCCAGCAGCCAGGGACAGCTCATCAGGACTGAAGCTTTCTTT
TRBV28,NA,TRBD2,TRBJ2-7,CASSSPGGYEQYF,TGTGCCAGCAGTTCCCCGGGAGGTTACGAGCAGTACTTC
TRBV28,NA,NA,TRBJ2-7,CASSPPETEHEQYF,TGTGCCAGCAGTCCCCCCGAAACAGAGCACGAGCAGTACTTC
TRBV19,NA,TRBD1,TRBJ2-2,CASSRQGWAGELFF,TGTGCCAGTAGTCGACAGGGTTGGGCCGGGGAGCTGTTTTTT
TRBV11-2,NA,TRBD1,TRBJ2-7,CASSPGRDRGYEQYF,TGTGCCAGCAGCCCCGGCCGGGACAGGGGCTACGAGCAGTACTTC
TRBV6-5,NA,NA,TRBJ2-3,CASSYFRGTDTQYF,TGTGCCAGCAGTTACTTCAGGGGAACAGATACGCAGTATTTT
TRBV6-5,NA,TRBD1,TRBJ1-2,CASSWGQVSYGYTF,TGTGCCAGCAGTTGGGGACAGGTCAGCTATGGCTACACCTTC
TRBV7-9,NA,TRBD2,TRBJ2-1,CASSLTAGNEQFF,TGTGCCAGCAGCTTAACAGCGGGGAATGAGCAGTTCTTC
TRBV9,NA,TRBD2,TRBJ2-1,CASSGLAGGNEQFF,TGTGCCAGCAGTGGACTAGCGGGAGGCAATGAGCAGTTCTTC
TRBV7-9,NA,TRBD1,TRBJ1-5,CSSSPPGDREGNQPQHF,TGTTCCAGCAGCCCGCCGGGGGACAGGGAGGGCAATCAGCCCCAGCATTTT
TRBV18,NA,TRBD2,TRBJ2-1,CASAYGTSGRYEQFF,TGTGCCAGCGCATACGGGACTAGCGGGAGGTATGAGCAGTTCTTC
TRBV20-1,NA,NA,TRBJ1-1,CSARTDYEAFF,TGCAGTGCGCGGACAGATTATGAAGCTTTCTTT
TRBV7-8,once,NA,TRBJ1-6,CASSLAPVWGSSSYNSPLHF,TGTGCCAGCAGCTTAGCCCCAGTCTGGGGCTCGAGCTCCTATAATTCACCCCTCCACTTT
TRBV5-1,NA,TRBD2,TRBJ2-2,CASSIGLGDTGELFF,TGCGCCAGCAGCATTGGACTAGGCGACACCGGGGAGCTGTTTTTT
TRBV7-9,NA,TRBD2,TRBJ2-5,CASSSRASGLQETQYF,TGTGCCAGCAGCTCTCGGGCTAGCGGGCTCCAAGAGACCCAGTACTTC
TRBV28,NA,TRBD1,TRBJ1-2,CASSITGVGDGYTF,TGTGCCAGCAGTATCACAGGGGTCGGGGATGGCTACACCTTC
TRBV27,NA,TRBD1,TRBJ1-6,CASSFTDRGNSSPLHF,TGTGCCAGCAGTTTTACGGACAGGGGAAATAGTTCACCCCTCCACTTT
TRBV6-1,NA,TRBD2,TRBJ2-5,CASSDETGGQETQYF,TGTGCCAGCAGTGATGAGACGGGGGGCCAAGAGACCCAGTACTTC
TRBV4-2,NA,NA,TRBJ2-7,CASSQDLRALSSYEQYF,TGTGCCAGCAGCCAAGACTTGCGGGCCCTCAGCTCCTACGAGCAGTACTTC
TRBV19,NA,NA,TRBJ1-6,CASSTHLDIIRSYNSPLHF,TGTGCCAGTAGTACACACTTGGACATCATACGCTCCTATAATTCACCCCTCCACTTT
TRBV14,NA,NA,TRBJ2-5,CASSQILGLFQETQYF,TGTGCCAGCAGCCAAATTCTCGGACTGTTCCAAGAGACCCAGTACTTC
TRBV5-4,NA,TRBD2,TRBJ2-5,CASSGTSGIEETQYF,TGTGCCAGCTCGGGGACTAGCGGGATAGAAGAGACCCAGTACTTC
TRBV9,NA,NA,TRBJ1-4,CASSPRTAAEKLFF,TGTGCCAGCAGCCCTCGGACAGCCGCAGAAAAACTGTTTTTT
TRBV4-2,NA,TRBD1,TRBJ1-6,CASSQGDSSYNSPLHF,TGTGCCAGCAGCCAAGGGGACAGCTCCTATAATTCACCCCTCCACTTT
TRBV5-1,once,NA,TRBJ1-2,CASSLAGGHYGYTF,TGCGCCAGCAGCTTGGCCGGGGGGCACTATGGCTACACCTTC
TRBV7-9,NA,NA,TRBJ1-4,CASSSPSSPVKLFF,TGTGCCAGCAGCTCCCCCTCAAGCCCGGTAAAACTGTTTTTT